This is a list of T cell receptor beta chains from one sample in a study of blood T cells in healthy people across ages. Each CDR3 protein is one row after TCRdb ran MiXCR on the 5' RACE reads. Here the sample spans just over 800,000 distinct CDR3 sequences, around two thirds being singletons. Sequenced: blood. These receptors came from a man under 40 in good health. CDR3s include the opening cysteine and the closing phenylalanine or tryptophan. D genes are given only for firm matches. Some rows have no size entry. The others give once, few or many, or a class for an expanded clone.

V gene	D gene	J gene	clone size	CDR3 protein	CDR3 DNA
TRBV9	TRBD1	TRBJ2-7	NA	CASSVAQGAYEQYF	TGTGCCAGCAGCGTAGCGCAGGGGGCTTACGAGCAGTACTTC
TRBV20-1	TRBD1	TRBJ2-7	once	CSASAGGYEQYF	TGCAGTGCTAGCGCAGGGGGCTACGAGCAGTACTTC
TRBV20-1	TRBD1	TRBJ1-2	NA	CSARDLGGTGIEGYTF	TGCAGTGCTAGAGATCTTGGGGGGACAGGGATCGAGGGCTACACCTTC
TRBV4-2	NA	TRBJ2-5	NA	CASSPRGRKQETQYF	TGTGCCAGCAGCCCCCGGGGGCGAAAACAAGAGACCCAGTACTTC
TRBV7-2	NA	TRBJ1-5	few	CASSLERPDLYSNQPQHF	TGTGCCAGCAGCTTAGAACGGCCAGACCTTTATAGCAATCAGCCCCAGCATTTT
TRBV13	NA	TRBJ2-4	NA	CASSIQGGDLAKNIQYF	TGTGCCAGCAGCATCCAAGGGGGTGACCTAGCCAAAAACATTCAGTACTTC
TRBV11-3	TRBD2	TRBJ2-1	NA	CASSLDGLAGGPYNEQFF	TGTGCCAGCAGCTTAGATGGACTAGCGGGGGGACCTTACAATGAGCAGTTCTTC
TRBV12-3/TRBV12-4	NA	TRBJ2-1	NA	CASSLPGNEQFF	TGTGCCAGCAGTTTGCCAGGCAATGAGCAGTTCTTC
TRBV4-3	NA	TRBJ1-5	NA	CASSHGRDNQPQHF	TGCGCCAGCAGCCACGGGCGGGACAATCAGCCCCAGCATTTT
TRBV20-1	NA	TRBJ2-5	few	CSARETGTQYF	TGCAGTGCTAGAGAGACCGGGACCCAGTACTTC
TRBV2	TRBD1	TRBJ1-2	NA	CASRGDRGRDGYTF	TGTGCCAGCAGGGGTGACAGGGGGAGAGATGGCTACACCTTC
TRBV20-1	TRBD2	TRBJ2-7	NA	CSALGTSGYEQYF	TGCAGTGCTCTCGGGACTAGCGGATACGAGCAGTACTTC
TRBV7-9	TRBD1	TRBJ2-5	NA	CASRRTGGWGETQYF	TGTGCCAGCAGAAGGACAGGGGGCTGGGGAGAGACCCAGTACTTC
TRBV11-2	TRBD1	TRBJ2-7	few	CASSLEGQRHYEQYF	TGTGCCAGCAGCTTAGAGGGACAGAGGCACTACGAGCAGTACTTC
TRBV9	NA	TRBJ1-1	NA	CASSVSAATEAFF	TGTGCCAGCAGCGTTAGTGCCGCCACTGAAGCTTTCTTT
TRBV29-1	NA	TRBJ1-5	NA	CSVGNRADQPQHF	TGCAGCGTTGGGAACAGGGCGGATCAGCCCCAGCATTTT
TRBV2	TRBD1	TRBJ2-7	NA	CASKGTGGTHPLGEQYF	TGTGCCAGCAAAGGGACAGGGGGCACCCACCCTCTAGGGGAGCAGTACTTC
TRBV6-6	NA	TRBJ1-2	few	CASRQGYGYTF	TGTGCCAGCAGACAGGGCTATGGCTACACCTTC
TRBV14	TRBD1	TRBJ2-1	NA	CASSHQGESYNEQFF	TGTGCCAGCAGCCATCAGGGGGAATCCTACAATGAGCAGTTCTTC
TRBV4-2	TRBD1	TRBJ2-1	NA	CASSQALDRGNEQFF	TGTGCCAGCAGCCAAGCACTGGACAGGGGGAATGAGCAGTTCTTC
TRBV10-3	NA	TRBJ2-1	NA	CAISERKSSYNERFF	TGTGCCATCAGTGAGCGGAAGTCCTCCTACAATGAGCGGTTCTTC
TRBV13	NA	TRBJ2-7	NA	CASSLTWGNEQYF	TGTGCCAGCAGCTTAACTTGGGGAAACGAGCAGTACTTC
TRBV20-1	TRBD2	TRBJ2-7	NA	CSAKTSGGYNEQYF	TGCAGTGCAAAAACTAGCGGGGGGTACAATGAGCAGTACTTC
TRBV6-6	TRBD2	TRBJ2-7	few	CASTPGLPYEQYF	TGTGCCAGCACCCCGGGACTACCCTACGAGCAGTACTTC
TRBV7-8	NA	TRBJ2-7	NA	CASSPGKYNEQYF	TGTGCCAGCAGCCCGGGGAAGTATAACGAGCAGTACTTC
TRBV28	TRBD1	TRBJ1-6	NA	CASSLGQENSPLHF	TGTGCCAGCAGTTTAGGACAGGAAAATTCACCCCTCCACTTT
TRBV20-1	TRBD2	TRBJ2-1	NA	CSARLPSGGAFDEQFF	TGCAGTGCTAGACTACCGAGCGGGGGGGCGTTCGATGAGCAGTTCTTC
TRBV6-5	NA	TRBJ2-7	few	CASRSRQVYEQYF	TGTGCCAGCAGGAGTCGACAGGTCTACGAGCAGTACTTC
TRBV29-1	NA	TRBJ2-5	NA	CSVKGQDGETQYF	TGCAGCGTTAAAGGGCAAGATGGAGAGACCCAGTACTTC
TRBV20-1	NA	TRBJ1-2	NA	CSARLRVSEGIEDYGYTF	TGCAGTGCTAGACTCCGGGTTTCCGAGGGGATAGAGGACTATGGCTACACCTTC
TRBV2	TRBD2	TRBJ2-1	NA	CASTRLAGGPNEQFF	TGTGCCAGCACCCGACTAGCGGGGGGGCCGAATGAGCAGTTCTTC
TRBV3-1	TRBD2	TRBJ2-7	NA	CASSQDLPTSGGLYEQNF	TGTGCCAGCAGCCAAGATCTCCCGACTAGCGGGGGGCTCTACGAGCAGAACTTC
TRBV3-1	NA	TRBJ2-3	NA	CASSQDRRQVNTQYF	TGTGCCAGCAGCCAAGATCGACGCCAAGTGAATACGCAGTATTTT
TRBV28	TRBD2	TRBJ2-5	NA	CASSSGLAGAEGQYF	TGTGCCAGCAGTTCTGGACTAGCGGGGGCCGAGGGCCAGTACTTC
TRBV28	NA	TRBJ2-7	NA	CASSQPHLSYEQYF	TGTGCCAGCAGCCAGCCCCATTTATCCTACGAGCAGTACTTC
TRBV7-6	NA	TRBJ2-5	few	CASSLTLEQTETQYF	TGTGCCAGCAGCCTGACCCTCGAACAAACAGAGACCCAGTACTTC
TRBV7-9	NA	TRBJ2-3	NA	CASSLGGGAGTDTQYF	TGTGCCAGCAGCTTAGGAGGAGGAGCGGGCACAGATACGCAGTATTTT
TRBV4-3	NA	TRBJ1-3	NA	CASSQGEDGSGNTIYF	TGCGCCAGCAGCCAAGGTGAGGACGGCTCTGGAAACACCATATATTTT
TRBV6-5	NA	TRBJ2-7	many	CASGPLIGQYEQYF	TGTGCCAGCGGGCCCCTCATCGGGCAGTACGAGCAGTACTTC
TRBV20-1	NA	TRBJ2-3	NA	CGAEDWAVGTDTQYF	TGCGGTGCTGAAGACTGGGCGGTTGGCACAGATACGCAGTATTTT
TRBV12-3/TRBV12-4	NA	TRBJ2-7	few	CASSPVGYEQYF	TGTGCCAGCTCACCGGTAGGATACGAGCAGTACTTC
TRBV7-2	NA	TRBJ2-6	few	CASSFGLGANVLTF	TGTGCCAGCAGCTTTGGACTTGGGGCCAACGTCCTGACTTTC
TRBV12-3/TRBV12-4	NA	TRBJ1-4	NA	CASSQTEANGKLFF	TGTGCCAGCAGCCAGACCGAAGCCAATGGAAAACTGTTTTTT
TRBV7-2	TRBD1	TRBJ1-4	once	CASSLFSGGSEKLFF	TGTGCCAGCAGCTTATTCTCAGGGGGGAGTGAAAAACTGTTTTTT
TRBV4-3	NA	TRBJ2-7	once	CASSQYHLGTVTYEQYF	TGCGCCAGCAGCCAATACCACCTCGGGACTGTTACCTACGAGCAGTACTTC
TRBV7-3	NA	TRBJ1-2	NA	CASSLYSIQGNYGYTF	TGTGCCAGCAGCTTATACTCGATTCAGGGTAACTATGGCTACACCTTC
TRBV5-1	NA	TRBJ2-5	NA	CASSLEGGLPWETQYF	TGCGCCAGCAGCTTGGAAGGGGGACTTCCCTGGGAGACCCAGTACTTC
TRBV18	NA	TRBJ1-4	NA	CASSPGEANEKLFF	TGTGCCAGCTCACCCGGAGAGGCTAATGAAAAACTGTTTTTT
TRBV5-1	NA	TRBJ2-5	once	CASSPTGKEETQYF	TGCGCCAGCAGCCCCACCGGGAAAGAAGAGACCCAGTACTTC